This TCR beta chain was observed in a study of shared T cell receptors in the human thymus. The germline V gene has CDR1 LGHNA and CDR2 YSLEER. This CDR3 contains 16 residues. With 2 bases removed from V and 5 bases from J, the gap between germline ends came to 19 bases. Repertoires were generated with immunoSEQ multiplex PCR, while TCRdb's copy carries only in-frame clones and drops some. This table has about 540,000 clones, about 80% appearing once. The sample was also linked to a second study, of human thymus T cells.

Sequenced input: thymocytes. The chain recombines TRBV4-3 with TRBJ2-7, with D maybe TRBD1 (5 bases). This sequence originates from a boy under two years old with a congenital heart defect. The CDR3 region has the DNA TGCGCCAGCAGCCAATACGCCGACCCCAAAGGGGACGAGCAGTACTTC. Amino acids: CASSQYADPKGDEQYF.